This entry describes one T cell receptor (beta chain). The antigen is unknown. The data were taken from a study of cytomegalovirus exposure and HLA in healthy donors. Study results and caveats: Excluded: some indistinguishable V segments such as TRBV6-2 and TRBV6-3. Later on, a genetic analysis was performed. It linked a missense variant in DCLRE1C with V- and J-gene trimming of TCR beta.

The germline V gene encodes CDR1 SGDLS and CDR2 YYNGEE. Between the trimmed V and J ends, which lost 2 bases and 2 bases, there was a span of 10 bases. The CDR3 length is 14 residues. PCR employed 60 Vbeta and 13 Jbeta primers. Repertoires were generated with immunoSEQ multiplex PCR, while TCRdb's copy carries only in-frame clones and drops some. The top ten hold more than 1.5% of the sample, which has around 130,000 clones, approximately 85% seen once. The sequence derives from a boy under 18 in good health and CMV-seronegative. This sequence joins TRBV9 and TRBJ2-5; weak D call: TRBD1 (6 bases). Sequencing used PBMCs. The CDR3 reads CASSVQGLQETQYF. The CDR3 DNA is TGTGCCAGCAGCGTTCAGGGGTTACAAGAGACCCAGTACTTC.